Following are 9 T cell receptor beta chains from one sample sequenced in a study of blood T cell repertoires in COVID-19. Libraries were prepared by immunoSEQ multiplex PCR; TCRdb keeps only in-frame clonotypes and omits some of them. The profile covers around 66,000 clones, with around 80% appearing a single time and 9% to 10% taken by the ten largest. The sample was peripheral blood. These receptors were collected from a human donor in a cohort sampled during active COVID-19.

This clone was observed a handful of times. The rearrangement joins TRBV27 to TRBJ2-1, with 9 bases identical to TRBD2. The germline V gene has CDR1 MNHEY and CDR2 SMNVEV (reference sequence). This CDR3 has 16 amino acids. The trim removed 6 bases at V and 2 bases at J, leaving 8 bases unmatched. In DNA form, the CDR3 reads TGTGCCAGCAGCTTTAGCGGGAGTGGAACCTACAATGAGCAGTTCTTC. Its translation: CASSFSGSGTYNEQFF.

This clone has only one observation. The chain has TRBV19 and TRBJ2-1, with TRBD1 as a possible D gene (10 bases). Per germline, CDR1 LNHDA and CDR2 SQIVND (reference sequence). The CDR3 is 18 amino acids. V lost 10 bases to trimming and J lost 12 bases, with 37 bases between them. Written as DNA, the CDR3 is TGTGCCACCACCCCGGGACAGGGGCTGCTAGCGGGAAAAACGTGGCAGTTCTTC. Its translation: CATTPGQGLLAGKTWQFF. The full variable domain, rest sourced from reference TRBV19 and TRBJ2-1, is DGGITQSPKYLFRKEGQNVTLSCEQNLNHDAMYWYRQDPGQGLRLIYYSQIVNDFQKGDIAEGYSVSREKKESFPLTVTSAQKNPTAFYLCATTPGQGLLAGKTWQFFGPGTRLTVL.

CDR3 bases: TGTGCCAGCAGCCTTAGCGGGACCTCCTACAATGAGCAGTTCTTC. This gives the protein CASSLSGTSYNEQFF. J is TRBJ2-1 and V is TRBV11-2; TRBD2 matches at 8 bases. CDR3 length: 15 residues. Germline CDR1 and CDR2: SGHAT and FQNNGV. The trim removed 5 bases at V and 0 bases at J, leaving 3 bases unmatched.

The chain joins TRBV4-3 to TRBJ2-1; possibly TRBD2 for D (5 bases). Germline values: CDR1 LGHNA, CDR2 YSLEER. V was pared by 0 bases and J by 8 bases, with 14 bases between. The CDR3 length is 15 residues. CDR3 sequence (DNA): TGCGCCAGCAGCCAAGACTCGGGAAGGACCGATGAGCAGTTCTTC. Its protein product is CASSQDSGRTDEQFF.

V gene TRBV5-4 combines with J gene TRBJ1-2; 8 bases agree with TRBD1. V trimming: 5 bases; J trimming: 4 bases; junction bases outside the gene matches: 10. The CDR3 sequence is 15 residues long. Germline assignment: CDR1 SGHNT and CDR2 YYREEE (reference sequence). CDR3: CASSLKRQGIYGYTF. The CDR3 DNA follows: TGTGCCAGCAGTCTTAAGCGACAGGGGATCTATGGCTACACCTTC.

The chain carries TRBV12-3 or TRBV12-4 and TRBJ2-5; D call uncertain. The CDR3 has 11 amino acids. Trimming took 3 bases from V and 5 from J, leaving 4 bases between them. The chain's CDR3 is CASSFGETQYF. CDR3 nucleotides: TGTGCCAGCAGTTTCGGTGAGACCCAGTACTTC.

The CDR3 protein is CASSSLARHEQYF. Here the CDR3 DNA reads TGTGCCAGCAGCTCACTAGCCCGCCACGAGCAGTACTTC. The chain is built from TRBV11-1 and TRBJ2-7, with D perhaps TRBD2 (6 bases). This CDR3 contains 13 residues. The germline V and J ends were trimmed by 4 bases and 5 bases, with 12 bases remaining between them. Germline V CDR1 and CDR2: SGHAT, FQDESV (reference sequence).

The V and J genes are TRBV9 and TRBJ2-6; D perhaps matches TRBD2 (5 bases). The CDR3 covers 16 residues. V was shortened by 0 bases and J by 1 base, with 8 bases between the two germline ends. Germline V CDR1 and CDR2: SGDLS, YYNGEE. The CDR3 spells CASSVGPGSGANVLTF. The DNA for the CDR3 is TGTGCCAGCAGCGTAGGTCCGGGATCTGGGGCCAACGTCCTGACTTTC.

This clone was counted once. The chain carries TRBV4-3 and TRBJ2-5, with D unresolved. V was cut by 2 bases and J by 4 bases, with 11 bases left in between. CDR3 length: 14 residues. Germline CDR1 is LGHNA and CDR2 is YSLEER. The CDR3 region has the DNA TGCGCCAGCAGCCAATCCCCGACTTCAGAGACCCAGTACTTC. Residues: CASSQSPTSETQYF.